Listed below are T cell receptor beta chains from one sample, sequenced in a study of CD8 T cells in Susac syndrome. MiXCR, applied by TCRdb to the immunoSEQ multiplex PCR reads, yields one record per CDR3 protein. This table holds more than 110,000 distinct CDR3 sequences, just under 95% found once. What was sequenced was CD4+ T cells from PBMCs. The receptors stem from a human donor with Susac syndrome. The CDR3 runs from the conserved cysteine through the conserved F or W. The D gene is left open where the match is weak. Expanded clones get a size class; other rows say once, few or many, or leave the size out.

D gene	V gene	clone size	J gene	CDR3 DNA	CDR3 protein
NA	TRBV14	NA	TRBJ1-2	TGTGCCAGCAGCCGCCTAGGGTGGCAGGAGAATGGCTACACCTTC	CASSRLGWQENGYTF
TRBD2	TRBV7-2	NA	TRBJ2-5	TGTGCCAGCAGCTCCGCTAGACTAGCTTCTGAGACCCAGTACTTC	CASSSARLASETQYF
NA	TRBV15	once	TRBJ1-6	TGTGCCACCAGCAGAACCGGGACCCAAGGATCACCCCTCCACTTT	CATSRTGTQGSPLHF
TRBD2	TRBV12-3/TRBV12-4	NA	TRBJ2-1	TGTGCCAGCAGTTTCCCCTGGGGCGGGAGTTCGTACAATGAGCAGTTCTTC	CASSFPWGGSSYNEQFF
TRBD2	TRBV20-1	NA	TRBJ2-2	TGCAGTGCCCCACCTGCAGCGGGAGCTGGAGGGGAGCTGTTTTTT	CSAPPAAGAGGELFF
NA	TRBV20-1	once	TRBJ1-2	TGCAGTGCTCCCGGAAAGGAGACCATCTATGGCTACACCTTC	CSAPGKETIYGYTF
NA	TRBV2	NA	TRBJ2-2	TGTGCCAGCAGGGCCGGGACCACCGGGGAGCTGTTTTTT	CASRAGTTGELFF
TRBD2	TRBV20-1	NA	TRBJ2-4	TGCAGTGCCACGGGACTAGCGGGGGGAGCCAAAAACATTCAGTACTTC	CSATGLAGGAKNIQYF
TRBD2	TRBV12-5	NA	TRBJ2-1	TGTGCTAGTGGTTTAGATCTAGCGGTCAATGAGCAGTTCTTC	CASGLDLAVNEQFF
TRBD2	TRBV15	NA	TRBJ2-1	TGTGCCACCAGCCGGCCGACTAGCGGGGTGGGGAATGAGCAGTTCTTC	CATSRPTSGVGNEQFF
NA	TRBV6-2/TRBV6-3	NA	TRBJ2-7	TGTGCCAGCAAATCCTCTGGACTTCTCTACGAGCAGTACTTC	CASKSSGLLYEQYF
TRBD1	TRBV24-1	NA	TRBJ1-1	TGTGCATCACCGACAGGGTCGAACACTGAAGCTTTCTTT	CASPTGSNTEAFF
TRBD1	TRBV6-5	NA	TRBJ2-7	TGTGCCAGCAGTAAGGGGGCAGGGGTAAAGTACGAGCAGTACTTC	CASSKGAGVKYEQYF
NA	TRBV5-6	NA	TRBJ1-1	TGTGCCAGCAGCTGGGAACATCGCGGGACTGAAGCTTTCTTT	CASSWEHRGTEAFF
TRBD2	TRBV5-6	NA	TRBJ2-7	TGTGCCAGCACCCCTTTGCGGCGGGGGGTACGGGAGCAGTACTTC	CASTPLRRGVREQYF
NA	TRBV9	NA	TRBJ2-5	TGTGCCAGCAGCGTAGACAGCCGTGAGACCCAGTACTTC	CASSVDSRETQYF
TRBD2	TRBV4-2	few	TRBJ2-1	TGTGCCAGCAGCCGGGCCAGCGGGAGTGGAAATGAGCAGTTCTTC	CASSRASGSGNEQFF
TRBD1	TRBV4-3	NA	TRBJ1-2	TGCGCCAGCAGCCGACCGGGACAGGACTATGGCTACACCTTC	CASSRPGQDYGYTF
NA	TRBV7-9	NA	TRBJ1-5	TGTGCCAGCAGCCCCTTAGGACAAGTGGGACAGCCCCAGCATTTT	CASSPLGQVGQPQHF
NA	TRBV5-4	few	TRBJ2-5	TGTGCCAGCAGCTTTGGAAGTCAAGAGACCCAGTACTTC	CASSFGSQETQYF
NA	TRBV5-4	NA	TRBJ1-2	TGTGCCAGCAGCTTGCGGAGAGCCCGCTACACCTTC	CASSLRRARYTF
NA	TRBV30	NA	TRBJ2-7	TGTGCCTTTTGGAATGACCTCTCCTACGAGCAGTACTTC	CAFWNDLSYEQYF
TRBD2	TRBV30	NA	TRBJ2-5	TGTGCCTGGAGTGTACTTGGCGGGAGCCTAGAGACCCAGTACTTC	CAWSVLGGSLETQYF
NA	TRBV20-1	NA	TRBJ2-2	TGCAGTGCTAGAGGATCCGGCGGGGAGCTGTTTTTT	CSARGSGGELFF
NA	TRBV29-1	NA	TRBJ2-3	TGCAGCGTTGAAATCCCCCGGGGAAACACAGATACGCAGTATTTT	CSVEIPRGNTDTQYF
NA	TRBV16	NA	TRBJ1-2	TGTGCCAGCAGCCCAGGGGAGGAAGGCTACACCTTC	CASSPGEEGYTF
NA	TRBV4-1	NA	TRBJ2-1	TGCGCCAGCAGCCAAGCTGGGGAGGCAACTCAGTTCTTC	CASSQAGEATQFF
TRBD1	TRBV20-1	NA	TRBJ1-2	TGCAGTGCCCCGGGACAGGGGGCTGGTGGCTACACCTTC	CSAPGQGAGGYTF
NA	TRBV20-1	NA	TRBJ2-6	TGCAGTGCGCGGGACAGTACCTCTGGGGCCAACGTCCTGACTTTC	CSARDSTSGANVLTF
TRBD1	TRBV29-1	NA	TRBJ2-5	TGCAGCGTCCGGACCGGGACAGGGGGCAGAGAGACCCAGTACTTC	CSVRTGTGGRETQYF
NA	TRBV14	NA	TRBJ1-1	TGTGCCAGCAGCCAAGATCTCCAGGGCACTGAAGCTTTCTTT	CASSQDLQGTEAFF
TRBD1	TRBV5-1	NA	TRBJ2-2	TGCGCCAGCAGCACGCTGACAGGGGCCGGGGAGCTGTTTTTT	CASSTLTGAGELFF
NA	TRBV20-1	NA	TRBJ2-5	TGCAGTGCTAGAGATTCGGCTAGCCGGGAGACCCAGTACTTC	CSARDSASRETQYF
NA	TRBV20-1	NA	TRBJ2-1	TGCAGTGCTAATACGTGGCCAGCGAGGGGTGAGCAGTTCTTC	CSANTWPARGEQFF
NA	TRBV30	NA	TRBJ1-2	TGTGCCTGGAGTGTCTCGTGGAGGTCGAATGGCTACACCTTC	CAWSVSWRSNGYTF
NA	TRBV6-6	NA	TRBJ2-5	TGTGCCAGCAGAGATGAGACCCAGTACTTC	CASRDETQYF
NA	TRBV2	NA	TRBJ1-2	TGTGCCAGCAGTGAGGTGAACTATGGCTACACCTTC	CASSEVNYGYTF
TRBD1	TRBV9	NA	TRBJ1-5	TGTGCCAGCAGCGTATCCGGGACAGCTAATCAGCCCCAGCATTTT	CASSVSGTANQPQHF
NA	TRBV9	once	TRBJ2-3	TGTGCCAGCAGCGTAGCTGAGACTAGTTTTGGGACAGATACGCAGTATTTT	CASSVAETSFGTDTQYF
NA	TRBV9	NA	TRBJ2-7	TGTGCCAGCAGCGTAGGGGCCTCCTACGAGCAGTACTTC	CASSVGASYEQYF
NA	TRBV18	NA	TRBJ2-7	TGTGCCAGCTCACCACTTGTCGACGAGCAGTACTTC	CASSPLVDEQYF
TRBD1	TRBV28	NA	TRBJ1-5	TGTGCCAGCAGACCGAGATTTAGGACAGGGTCAAGTCAGCCCCAGCATTTT	CASRPRFRTGSSQPQHF
NA	TRBV30	NA	TRBJ2-1	TGTGCCTGGAGTGTAAGGGGGGCTGAGCAGTTCTTC	CAWSVRGAEQFF
NA	TRBV9	NA	TRBJ2-5	TGTGCCAGCAGCGTACCAGGGCAAGAGACCCAGTACTTC	CASSVPGQETQYF
NA	TRBV6-1	NA	TRBJ2-1	TGTGCCAGCAGTGAATATGGTAGGGTAGAGCAGTTCTTC	CASSEYGRVEQFF
NA	TRBV25-1	once	TRBJ1-2	TGTGCCAGCAGAGCGACAGAGACGGGCAATGGCTACACCTTC	CASRATETGNGYTF
TRBD2	TRBV28	NA	TRBJ2-5	TGTGCCAGCAGTTTTTCTAGCGGGGGGGCACTGGGGACCCAGTACTTC	CASSFSSGGALGTQYF
NA	TRBV28	NA	TRBJ1-2	TGTGCCAGCAGCCTCGATAGGACTCCCGCTGGGTATGGCTACACCTTC	CASSLDRTPAGYGYTF